This passage covers 23 T cell receptor beta chains from one sample sequenced in a study of blood T cell repertoires in COVID-19. Profiled with immunoSEQ multiplex PCR; TCRdb holds only in-frame clones, not every one. In the table there are about 400,000 clones, around 90% of which are singletons. The source material was PBMCs or T cells enriched from blood (not recorded which). These receptors all stem from a middle-aged woman with acute COVID-19.

The rearrangement links TRBV7-9 to TRBJ2-2; 9 bases agree with TRBD2. In germline, CDR1 is SEHNR, CDR2 FQNEAQ (reference sequence). CDR3 size: 17 residues. After removal of 5 bases from V and 1 base from J, the junction contained 8 bases not matched to a gene. CDR3 loop: CASSPRLAGKNTGELFF. Written as DNA, the CDR3 is TGTGCCAGCAGCCCACGCCTAGCGGGGAAGAACACCGGGGAGCTGTTTTTT.

The chain couples TRBV5-1 to TRBJ2-5; 12 bases map to TRBD2. Unmatched junction bases numbered 8, after V lost 0 bases and J lost 5 bases. The CDR3 contains 17 residues. Germline lookup yields CDR1 SGHRS and CDR2 YFSETQ. CDR3 DNA sequence: TGCGCCAGCAGCTTGGCTCCTAGCGGGGGGGCCTGGGAGACCCAGTACTTC. It translates to CASSLAPSGGAWETQYF. Based on the CDR3 plus reference TRBV5-1 and TRBJ2-5, the full variable domain is KAGVTQTPRYLIKTRGQQVTLSCSPISGHRSVSWYQQTPGQGLQFLFEYFSETQRNKGNFPGRFSGRQFSNSRSEMNVSTLELGDSALYLCASSLAPSGGAWETQYFGPGTRLLVL.

V usage is TRBV5-1 and J usage is TRBJ2-2; 9 bases align to TRBD2. V was clipped by 4 bases and J by 2 bases; unmatched bases: 3. The germline V gene has CDR1 SGHRS and CDR2 YFSETQ. There are 15 residues in the CDR3. CDR3 amino acids: CASSHSGSNTGELFF. In DNA form, the CDR3 reads TGCGCCAGCAGCCATAGCGGGAGCAACACCGGGGAGCTGTTTTTT.

The gene calls are TRBV10-3 and TRBJ1-1; D may be TRBD1 (6 bases). CDR1 is ENHRY, CDR2 SYGVKD, per germline. V was trimmed by 8 bases and J by 0 bases, leaving 10 bases between them. This CDR3 has 13 amino acids. The CDR3 reads CAILQGMNTEAFF. CDR3 in DNA: TGTGCCATCCTGCAGGGGATGAACACTGAAGCTTTCTTT.

The rearrangement uses TRBV10-3 and TRBJ1-2; 8 bases are a match to TRBD1. Trimming at V came to 3 bases and at J to 4 bases, leaving 10 bases not matched to a gene. CDR3 size: 16 residues. Germline values: CDR1 ENHRY, CDR2 SYGVKD. The CDR3 spells CAISEWDRRSVYGYTF. CDR3 nucleotide sequence: TGTGCCATCAGTGAATGGGACAGGCGATCGGTCTATGGCTACACCTTC.

This chain connects TRBV30 to TRBJ2-5; possibly TRBD2 for D (5 bases). CDR3 length: 14 amino acids. Germline CDR1 is GTSNPN and CDR2 is SVGIG (reference sequence). V gave up 4 bases and J gave up 1 base, with 13 bases separating them. The CDR3 reads CAWTRGGTQETQYF. The CDR3 bases are TGTGCCTGGACCCGCGGAGGTACCCAAGAGACCCAGTACTTC.

CDR3 coding DNA: TGTGCCAGCAGCTTAGGCAGGGACACTGAAGCTTTCTTT. Amino acid sequence: CASSLGRDTEAFF. V usage is TRBV11-3 and J usage is TRBJ1-1, with D perhaps matching TRBD1 (5 bases). The CDR3 consists of 13 residues. Trimming stripped 1 base from V and 3 bases from J, with 6 bases between. Germline CDR1 SGHNT, CDR2 YENEEA.

The chain joins TRBV11-2 to TRBJ1-1; possibly TRBD1 for D (5 bases). The CDR3 has 14 amino acids. Trimming left V 5 bases short and J 3 bases short, with 13 bases between. CDR1 is SGHAT and CDR2 is FQNNGV in the germline V gene. The CDR3 spells CASSADNWDTEAFF. The CDR3 coding sequence is TGTGCCAGCAGCGCGGACAATTGGGACACTGAAGCTTTCTTT.

This clone was picked up one time. The gene calls are TRBV9 and TRBJ2-6; TRBD1 might be the D (6 bases). Trimming removed 3 bases from V and 5 bases from J, with 15 bases in between. Germline assignment: CDR1 SGDLS and CDR2 YYNGEE. The CDR3 has 16 amino acids. The chain's CDR3 is CASSESSRGWANVLTF. CDR3 DNA sequence: TGTGCCAGCAGCGAGAGTAGCAGGGGCTGGGCCAACGTCCTGACTTTC.

The DNA for the CDR3 is TGTGCCAGCAGTGTACAATCCGGGACAGGGTTCTCTGGGGCCAACGTCCTGACTTTC. Protein sequence: CASSVQSGTGFSGANVLTF. This sequence joins TRBV27 and TRBJ2-6, with 9 positions matching TRBD1. The length of the CDR3 is 19 residues. The germline CDR1 and CDR2 sequences are MNHEY and SMNVEV (reference sequence). The trim removed 5 bases at V and 0 bases at J, leaving 11 bases unmatched.

The genes are TRBV10-3 and TRBJ1-3; D unclear. The V end lost 0 bases, the J end lost 0 bases, and 6 bases lay between the germline ends. The CDR3 has 15 residues. Per germline, CDR1 ENHRY and CDR2 SYGVKD. In DNA, the CDR3 is TGTGCCATCAGTGAGTCCCCGAGCTCTGGAAACACCATATATTTT. Translating gives CAISESPSSGNTIYF.

The chain couples TRBV5-5 to TRBJ2-7, with 9 bases lining up with TRBD2. The CDR3 runs 14 residues. Unmatched junction bases numbered 5, after V lost 5 bases and J lost 2 bases. Germline V gives CDR1 SGHKS, CDR2 YYEKEE (reference sequence). This chain's CDR3 is CASSSVAGAYEQYF. As DNA, the CDR3 is TGTGCCAGCAGTTCGGTAGCGGGGGCCTACGAGCAGTACTTC. The full variable domain, completed using reference TRBV5-5 and TRBJ2-7, is DAGVTQSPTHLIKTRGQQVTLRCSPISGHKSVSWYQQVLGQGPQFIFQYYEKEERGRGNFPDRFSARQFPNYSSELNVNALLLGDSALYLCASSSVAGAYEQYFGPGTRLTVT.

The chain carries TRBV5-1 and TRBJ1-2; D gene unclear. CDR1 SGHRS and CDR2 YFSETQ come from the germline V gene. Trimming stripped 5 bases from V and 3 bases from J, with 11 bases between. CDR3 length: 13 amino acids. The chain's CDR3 is CASSLLSDYGYTF. In DNA form, the CDR3 reads TGCGCCAGCAGTTTGCTTAGTGACTATGGCTACACCTTC.

This clone was detected only a few times. This sequence joins TRBV7-9 and TRBJ1-2; unclear D gene. V lost 5 bases and J 5 bases, leaving 9 bases between the germline ends. CDR1 and CDR2 (germline): SEHNR, FQNEAQ (reference sequence). The CDR3 covers 12 residues. The CDR3 reads CASSPPGYGYTF. CDR3 DNA: TGTGCCAGCAGCCCCCCCGGGTATGGCTACACCTTC.

This chain connects TRBV30 to TRBJ1-5, with D unclear. Germline V lookup: CDR1 GTSNPN, CDR2 SVGIG (reference sequence). Trimming stripped 5 bases from V and 3 bases from J, with 11 bases between. This CDR3 is built from 13 residues. The CDR3 reads CAWGGRNNQPQHF. As DNA, the CDR3 is TGTGCCTGGGGTGGCAGGAACAATCAGCCCCAGCATTTT.

CDR3 bases: TGTGCCAGCAGCCAAGGGGGGGACTATGGCTACACCTTC. Residues: CASSQGGDYGYTF. The chain has TRBV4-2 and TRBJ1-2; TRBD1 is a possible D gene (5 bases). Germline V gene lookup returns CDR1 LGHNA and CDR2 YNFKEQ. This CDR3 is 13 amino acids long. V gave up 1 base and J gave up 3 bases, with 6 bases separating them.

J is TRBJ2-3 and V is TRBV30; 8 bases match TRBD1. The V segment lost 4 bases and the J segment 4 bases; nucleotides outside the gene matches: 7. From germline, CDR1 is GTSNPN and CDR2 SVGIG (reference sequence). The CDR3 loop spans 14 amino acids. The CDR3 protein is CAWNKDRAADTQYF. The CDR3 nucleotides are TGTGCCTGGAATAAGGACAGGGCCGCAGATACGCAGTATTTT.

The chain carries TRBV5-1 and TRBJ1-4, with D possibly matching TRBD1 (5 bases). The V end lost 2 bases, the J end lost 3 bases, and 5 bases lay between the germline ends. Germline V gene data show CDR1 as SGHRS and CDR2 as YFSETQ. There are 13 residues in the CDR3. CDR3 nucleotide sequence: TGCGCCAGCAGCTTAGGGGCTAATGAAAAACTGTTTTTT. Translating it yields CASSLGANEKLFF.

V and J are TRBV27 and TRBJ2-3, with no clear D. This CDR3 has 13 amino acids. The germline V and J ends were trimmed by 3 bases and 7 bases, with 11 bases remaining between them. CDR1 MNHEY and CDR2 SMNVEV come from the germline V gene (reference sequence). CDR3 sequence reads: CASSFPNHNTQYF. The CDR3, as DNA: TGTGCCAGCAGTTTCCCGAACCACAATACGCAGTATTTT.

The chain joins TRBV6-5 to TRBJ2-7; D not resolved. The CDR3 runs to 14 residues. The germline V gene encodes CDR1 MNHEY and CDR2 SVGAGI. V dropped 6 bases and J dropped 1 base, with 13 bases sitting between them. The CDR3 loop is CASSMGVRSYEQYF. CDR3 coding DNA: TGTGCCAGCAGCATGGGTGTGAGGTCCTACGAGCAGTACTTC.

J is TRBJ1-2 and V is TRBV5-1, with 8 bases that match TRBD1. This CDR3 contains 15 residues. Trimming removed 3 bases from V and 4 bases from J; junction bases left unmatched: 8. CDR1 SGHRS and CDR2 YFSETQ come from the germline V gene. CDR3 in amino acids: CASSYRQGRGYGYTF. In DNA form, the CDR3 reads TGCGCCAGCAGCTACCGACAGGGGAGAGGCTATGGCTACACCTTC.

The rearrangement links TRBV6-1 to TRBJ2-5; D unclear. CDR1 MNHNS and CDR2 SASEGT come from the germline V gene. There are 15 residues in the CDR3. The ends were cut back, 2 bases at V and 7 bases at J, with 17 bases in the middle. The CDR3: CASSERGGSRGTQYF. In nucleotides, the CDR3 is TGTGCCAGCAGTGAAAGAGGTGGCAGCCGAGGGACCCAGTACTTC.

V gene TRBV2 combines with J gene TRBJ2-2; 8 positions agree with TRBD1. CDR3 length equals 14 residues. The germline V gene encodes CDR1 SNHLY and CDR2 FYNNEI. V shed 7 bases, J shed 4 bases, and the junction held 5 bases outside the gene matches. The CDR3 DNA is TGTGCCAGCAACAGGGGGGATAGCACCGGGGAGCTGTTTTTT. Translated, it gives CASNRGDSTGELFF. Variable domain in full (rest from reference TRBV2 and TRBJ2-2): EPEVTQTPSHQVTQMGQEVILRCVPISNHLYFYWYRQILGQKVEFLVSFYNNEISEKSEIFDDQFSVERPDGSNFTLKIRSTKLEDSAMYFCASNRGDSTGELFFGEGSRLTVL.